The entry below describes one T cell receptor beta chain. This table comes from immunoSEQ multiplex PCR, and its TCRdb copy is limited to in-frame clones, with some not included. The sample has roughly 57,000 clones; about 81% are singletons. Autoimmune disease history or systemic immunosuppression excluded patients. Sampling of blood occurred at baseline, cycle 4 day 1, and cycle 7 day 1. This specimen belongs to a study of OX40 agonist ivuxolimab in advanced cancers. Background on the study: Patients in the trial were receiving intravenous ivuxolimab every 2 weeks, at doses of 0.01 to 10 mg/kg.

V was clipped by 2 bases and J by 5 bases; unmatched bases: 8. This CDR3 has 16 residues. From germline, CDR1 is SGHVS and CDR2 FNYEAQ. The TCR was taken from an adult with an advanced solid tumor such as melanoma, head and neck, liver or kidney cancer. The chain has TRBV7-6 and TRBJ2-2; 7 bases fit TRBD2. Sample: CD4+ or CD8+ T cells sorted from blood, taken in a trial of the OX40 agonist ivuxolimab. The CDR3 protein is CASSLTGTTITGELFF. CDR3 nucleotides: TGTGCCAGCAGCTTAACCGGGACTACGATTACCGGGGAGCTGTTTTTT. Variable domain in full (rest from reference TRBV7-6 and TRBJ2-2): GAGVSQSPRYKVTKRGQDVALRCDPISGHVSLYWYRQALGQGPEFLTYFNYEAQQDKSGLPNDRFSAERPEGSISTLTIQRTEQRDSAMYRCASSLTGTTITGELFFGEGSRLTVL.